This T cell receptor beta chain stems from a study of blood T cell repertoires in COVID-19. The wider study: Samples representing acute and convalescent COVID-19 were sourced from the United States, Italy and Spain. T cells, B-cell-depleted T cells, or PBMCs supplied cDNA or gDNA.

In the source study's methods: Estimated nucleated cell counts came from reference gene primer amplification. TCRdb's copy holds only in-frame clones and misses some; the assay was immunoSEQ multiplex PCR. For V, J and clone size, that table is used; D and trimming come from the DNA. Here the sample spans over 70,000 clones, over 65% being singletons. The material sequenced was peripheral blood. This sequence originates from a human donor in a cohort sampled during active COVID-19.

The CDR3 here is CASGRENTEAFF. CDR3 nucleotides: TGTGCCAGCGGCAGGGAGAACACTGAAGCTTTCTTT. The chain carries TRBV28 and TRBJ1-1; possibly TRBD1 for D (5 bases). V lost 8 bases and J 1 base, leaving 8 bases between the germline ends. The CDR3 extends over 12 amino acids. Germline V gives CDR1 MDHEN, CDR2 SYDVKM.